Listed below are T cell receptor beta chains from one sample, sequenced in a study of CD4 T cells in relation to SARS-CoV-2 and coronaviruses. TCRdb keeps only in-frame clones here, not all; method: immunoSEQ multiplex PCR. The sample has more than 20,000 clones, less than 70% seen once. No cognate antigen is known for these TCRs. Sequences were obtained from CD4+ T cells from PBMCs, cultured in vitro. The receptors originated from a human donor in good health. Both conserved end residues are part of each CDR3.

j_call v_call cdr3_aa
TRBJ2-3 TRBV4-2 CASSQDMGADTQYF
TRBJ2-7 TRBV6-5 CASSFRGRAPYEQYF
TRBJ2-3 TRBV10-3 CATATGRSPDTQYF
TRBJ2-1 TRBV3-1/TRBV3-2 CASSQDSSGGYNEQFF
TRBJ2-5 TRBV9 CASSEVLDAGGGETQYF
TRBJ2-7 TRBV5-6 CASSLTGTGPYEQYF
TRBJ1-4 TRBV4-2 CASSQNSGAFNEKLFF
TRBJ1-5 TRBV4-3 CASSQEARGGWPQHF
TRBJ2-1 TRBV7-8 CASSLAALASLYNEQFF
TRBJ2-1 TRBV7-6 CASSLAPPGTSGNNEQFF